The rows below give T cell receptor beta chains drawn from one sample of a study of breast tumors, draining lymph nodes, adjacent tissues. TCRdb fed the multiplex PCR reads into MiXCR, producing one record per CDR3 protein. The sample includes some 66,000 distinct CDR3 sequences, approximately 62% of them seen just once. Sample: breast tumor tissue. Every receptor here comes from a female donor with breast cancer. Some clones in this sample may be carry-over from other donors' samples. Each CDR3 is given with its conserved first and last residue. A D gene is named only where the DNA matches it firmly. Only some rows state a clone size, as once, few, many or a class for expanded clones.

V	J	D	size	CDR3	DNA
TRBV20-1	TRBJ2-5	.	.	CSAEGSETQYF	TGCAGTGCTGAAGGGTCCGAGACCCAGTACTTC
TRBV7-9	TRBJ2-7	TRBD1	.	CASSYGQGYNEQYF	TGTGCCAGCAGCTACGGACAGGGGTACAACGAGCAGTACTTC
TRBV19	TRBJ1-5	.	.	CASSNTGRYQPQHF	TGTGCCAGTAGTAACACAGGGAGGTATCAGCCCCAGCATTTT
TRBV2	TRBJ2-3	.	.	CASTPGTQCTQYF	TGTGCCAGCACCCCGGGGACCCAGTGTACGCAGTATTTT
TRBV20-1	TRBJ1-5	.	.	CSARATTKPQHF	TGCAGTGCTAGAGCCACAACGAAGCCCCAGCATTTT
TRBV20-1	TRBJ2-5	.	.	CSARGNTETQYF	TGCAGTGCTAGAGGTAACACAGAGACCCAGTACTTC
TRBV10-3	TRBJ2-6	.	many	CAIRPGLANVLTF	TGTGCCATCAGACCGGGACTGGCCAACGTCCTGACTTTC
TRBV6-4	TRBJ1-4	.	.	CASSDSNATNEKLLF	TGTGCCAGCAGTGACTCGAATGCAACTAATGAAAAACTGCTTTTT
TRBV2	TRBJ2-1	TRBD1	.	CASKAGTVYNEQFF	TGTGCCAGCAAGGCCGGGACAGTCTACAATGAGCAGTTCTTC
TRBV5-1	TRBJ1-2	.	.	CASRANYGYTF	TGCGCCAGCCGTGCTAACTATGGCTACACCTTC
TRBV11-2	TRBJ2-5	.	.	CASGFQLPKGSEIQYF	TGTGCCAGCGGCTTCCAACTCCCCAAAGGTTCCGAGATCCAGTACTTC
TRBV20-1	TRBJ1-4	.	.	CSAQSGYEKLFF	TGCAGTGCACAGTCAGGGTATGAAAAACTGTTTTTT
TRBV7-2	TRBJ1-6	.	.	CASSLPGTNSPLHF	TGTGCCAGCAGCTTACCGGGGACCAATTCACCCCTCCACTTT
TRBV6-5	TRBJ2-5	TRBD1	.	CASSYSGQVQETQYF	TGTGCCAGCAGTTACTCCGGACAGGTTCAAGAGACCCAGTACTTC
TRBV7-8	TRBJ2-3	TRBD1	many	CASRADRAGSQYF	TGTGCCAGCAGGGCTGACAGGGCTGGTTCGCAGTATTTT
TRBV9	TRBJ2-1	.	medium-sized	CASSAELHEQFF	TGTGCCAGCAGCGCCGAGTTGCATGAGCAGTTCTTC
TRBV29-1	TRBJ1-3	TRBD1	.	CSGQTGGGNTIYF	TGCAGCGGACAAACAGGGGGAGGAAACACCATATATTTT
TRBV7-2	TRBJ2-3	TRBD1	few	CASSFLPGTVYNEQYF	TGTGCCAGCAGCTTCCTCCCCGGGACAGTCTACAATGAGCAGTATTTT
TRBV7-2	TRBJ1-6	.	.	CASSSSRQGSNSPLHF	TGTGCCAGCAGCTCCTCTCGCCAGGGATCCAATTCACCCCTCCACTTT
TRBV2	TRBJ1-5	.	.	CASSSNEQPQHF	TGTGCCAGCAGTTCAAATGAACAGCCCCAGCATTTT
TRBV20-1	TRBJ1-2	.	many	CSAREQPRNGYTF	TGCAGTGCTAGAGAACAGCCTAGGAATGGCTACACCTTC
TRBV20-1	TRBJ2-7	TRBD2	.	CSASWGGGYYEQYF	TGCAGTGCCAGTTGGGGCGGGGGGTACTACGAGCAGTACTTC
TRBV4-1	TRBJ2-3	TRBD2	.	CASSQEIAGGTTDTQYF	TGCGCCAGCAGCCAAGAGATAGCGGGGGGTACAACAGATACGCAGTATTTT
TRBV10-3	TRBJ1-6	.	once	CAISGEGNSPLHF	TGTGCCATCAGTGGGGAGGGTAATTCACCCCTCCACTTT
TRBV7-9	TRBJ2-3	TRBD2	.	CASSRLAVQRGTQYF	TGTGCCAGCAGCCGTCTAGCGGTTCAAAGGGGTACGCAGTATTTT
TRBV24-1	TRBJ2-5	TRBD1	many	CATESGTGVRETQYF	TGTGCCACCGAATCCGGGACAGGAGTCCGAGAGACCCAGTACTTC
TRBV12-5	TRBJ1-4	TRBD1	once	CASGPDRGHNEKLFF	TGTGCTAGTGGGCCAGACAGGGGGCATAATGAAAAACTGTTTTTT
TRBV11-2	TRBJ2-5	TRBD1	.	CASSRWTGRMGETQYF	TGTGCCAGCAGCCGATGGACAGGGAGGATGGGAGAGACCCAGTACTTC
TRBV15	TRBJ1-4	.	.	CATSRDRQGREKLFF	TGTGCCACCAGCAGAGATCGGCAGGGCAGGGAAAAACTGTTTTTT
TRBV4-1	TRBJ2-1	.	.	CASSQGLEHNEQFF	TGCGCCAGCAGCCAAGGCCTAGAACACAATGAGCAGTTCTTC
TRBV20-1	TRBJ1-3	.	many	CSAKDRLNSGNTIYF	TGCAGTGCTAAAGACAGGTTAAACTCTGGAAACACCATATATTTT
TRBV29-1	TRBJ1-4	.	.	CSVEVDGTNEKLFF	TGCAGCGTTGAGGTGGACGGAACTAATGAAAAACTGTTTTTT
TRBV5-5	TRBJ1-3	TRBD1	many	CASSLMGQGGNTIYF	TGTGCCAGCAGCTTGATGGGACAGGGAGGAAACACCATATATTTT
TRBV5-5	TRBJ2-3	TRBD2	.	CASSYGAGDSDTQYF	TGTGCCAGCAGCTACGGAGCGGGGGACTCAGATACGCAGTATTTT
TRBV20-1	TRBJ2-7	TRBD1	many	CSAKRDRSFYEQYF	TGCAGTGCAAAACGGGACAGGAGCTTCTACGAGCAGTACTTC
TRBV12-3/TRBV12-4	TRBJ1-3	.	.	CASSRTASGNTIYF	TGTGCCAGCAGTCGGACAGCCTCTGGAAACACCATATATTTT
TRBV20-1	TRBJ1-5	.	many	CSARVLAAASGYVQPQHF	TGCAGTGCTAGAGTTCTCGCGGCGGCCTCGGGCTATGTTCAGCCCCAGCATTTT
TRBV2	TRBJ1-4	TRBD1	.	CASGQGASPNEKLFF	TGTGCCAGCGGACAGGGGGCGTCGCCTAATGAAAAACTGTTTTTT
TRBV10-2	TRBJ1-5	.	.	CASSDGGNQPQHF	TGCGCCAGCAGTGACGGGGGAAATCAGCCCCAGCATTTT
TRBV7-2	TRBJ1-2	.	.	CASSLYNYGYTF	TGTGCCAGCAGCTTATACAACTATGGCTACACCTTC
TRBV19	TRBJ2-3	.	.	CASSSYSTDTQYF	TGTGCCAGTAGTTCCTATAGCACAGATACGCAGTATTTT
TRBV7-6	TRBJ1-2	TRBD1	few	CASSVKTGSPSGYTF	TGTGCCAGCAGCGTTAAGACAGGGTCGCCGTCTGGCTACACCTTC
TRBV19	TRBJ2-6	TRBD2	many	CASSKTGGGLSGANVLTF	TGTGCCAGTAGTAAGACGGGGGGGGGCCTCTCTGGGGCCAACGTCCTGACTTTC
TRBV20-1	TRBJ2-5	TRBD2	few	CSARETGGRATQYF	TGCAGTGCTAGAGAAACGGGAGGAAGGGCGACCCAGTACTTC
TRBV7-6	TRBJ1-4	.	.	CASARGGTNEKLFF	TGTGCCAGCGCTAGGGGGGGAACTAATGAAAAACTGTTTTTT